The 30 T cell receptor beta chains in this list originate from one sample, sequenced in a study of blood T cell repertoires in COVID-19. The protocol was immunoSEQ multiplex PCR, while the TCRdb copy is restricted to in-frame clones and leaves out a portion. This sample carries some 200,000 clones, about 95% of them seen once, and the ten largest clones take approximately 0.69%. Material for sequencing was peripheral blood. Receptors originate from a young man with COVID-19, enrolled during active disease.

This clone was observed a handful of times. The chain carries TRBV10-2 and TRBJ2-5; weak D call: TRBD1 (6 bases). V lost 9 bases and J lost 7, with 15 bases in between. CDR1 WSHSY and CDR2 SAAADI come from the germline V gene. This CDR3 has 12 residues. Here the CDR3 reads CASTQARGTQYF. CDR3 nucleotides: TGCGCCAGTACCCAGGCCAGGGGGACCCAGTACTTC.

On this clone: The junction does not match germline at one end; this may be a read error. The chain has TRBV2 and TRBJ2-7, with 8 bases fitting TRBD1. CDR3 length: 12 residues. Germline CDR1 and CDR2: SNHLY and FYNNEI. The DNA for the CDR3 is TGTGCCAGCAGTGGAAACCGGGACAGGCCATCTTTC. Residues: CASSGNRDRPSF.

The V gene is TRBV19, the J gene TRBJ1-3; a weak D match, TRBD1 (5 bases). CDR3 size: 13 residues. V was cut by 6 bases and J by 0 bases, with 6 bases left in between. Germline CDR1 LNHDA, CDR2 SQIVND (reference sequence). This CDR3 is CASRTASGNTIYF. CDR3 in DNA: TGTGCCAGTAGGACAGCCTCTGGAAACACCATATATTTT.

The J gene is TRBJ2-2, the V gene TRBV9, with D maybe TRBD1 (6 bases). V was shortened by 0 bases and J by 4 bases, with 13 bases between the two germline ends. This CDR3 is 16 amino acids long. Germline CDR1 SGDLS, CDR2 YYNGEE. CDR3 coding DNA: TGTGCCAGCAGCGTAGACACAGGGATCGGCACCGGGGAGCTGTTTTTT. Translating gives CASSVDTGIGTGELFF.

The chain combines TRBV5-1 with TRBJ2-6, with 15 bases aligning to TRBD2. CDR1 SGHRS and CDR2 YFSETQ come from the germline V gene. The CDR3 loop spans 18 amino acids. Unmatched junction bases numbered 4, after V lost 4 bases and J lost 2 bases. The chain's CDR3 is CASSPGLAGGPGANVLTF. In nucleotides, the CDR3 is TGCGCCAGCAGCCCTGGACTAGCGGGGGGGCCTGGGGCCAACGTCCTGACTTTC. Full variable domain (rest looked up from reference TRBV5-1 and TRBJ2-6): KAGVTQTPRYLIKTRGQQVTLSCSPISGHRSVSWYQQTPGQGLQFLFEYFSETQRNKGNFPGRFSGRQFSNSRSEMNVSTLELGDSALYLCASSPGLAGGPGANVLTFGAGSRLTVL.

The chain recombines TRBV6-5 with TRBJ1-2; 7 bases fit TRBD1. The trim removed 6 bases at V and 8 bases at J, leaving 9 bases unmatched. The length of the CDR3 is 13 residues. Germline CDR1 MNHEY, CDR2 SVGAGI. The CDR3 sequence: CASSHRQGDGYTF. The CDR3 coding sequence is TGTGCCAGCAGCCACCGACAGGGTGACGGCTACACCTTC.

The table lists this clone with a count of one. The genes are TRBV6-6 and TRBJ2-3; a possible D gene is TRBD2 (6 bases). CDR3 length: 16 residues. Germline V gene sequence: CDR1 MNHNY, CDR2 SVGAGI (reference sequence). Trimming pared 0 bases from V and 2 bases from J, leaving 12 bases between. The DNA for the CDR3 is TGTGCCAGCAGTTACTCCCGACTAGTAACCACAGATACGCAGTATTTT. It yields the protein CASSYSRLVTTDTQYF.

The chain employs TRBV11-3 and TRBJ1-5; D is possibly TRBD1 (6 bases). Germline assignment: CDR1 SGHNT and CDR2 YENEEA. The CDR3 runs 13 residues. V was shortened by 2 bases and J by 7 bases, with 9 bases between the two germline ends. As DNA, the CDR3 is TGTGCCAGCAGCTTATCGGGGGGCCAGCCCCAGCATTTT. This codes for CASSLSGGQPQHF.

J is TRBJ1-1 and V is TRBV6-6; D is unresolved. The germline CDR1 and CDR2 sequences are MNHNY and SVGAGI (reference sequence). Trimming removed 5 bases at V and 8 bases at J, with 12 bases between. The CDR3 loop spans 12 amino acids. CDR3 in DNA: TGTGCCAGCAGTCCCCCAGGTACAGAAGCTTTCTTT. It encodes CASSPPGTEAFF.

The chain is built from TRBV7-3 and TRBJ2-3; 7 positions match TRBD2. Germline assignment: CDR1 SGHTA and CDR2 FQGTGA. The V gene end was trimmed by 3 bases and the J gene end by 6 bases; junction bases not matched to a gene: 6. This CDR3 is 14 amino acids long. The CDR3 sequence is CASSLAGVGDTQYF. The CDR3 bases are TGTGCCAGCAGCTTGGCGGGGGTCGGCGATACGCAGTATTTT.

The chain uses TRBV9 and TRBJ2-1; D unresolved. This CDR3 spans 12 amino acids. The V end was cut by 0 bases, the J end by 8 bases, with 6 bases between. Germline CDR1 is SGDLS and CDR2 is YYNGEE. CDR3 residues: CASSVVTHEQFF. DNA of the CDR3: TGTGCCAGCAGCGTAGTCACACATGAGCAGTTCTTC.

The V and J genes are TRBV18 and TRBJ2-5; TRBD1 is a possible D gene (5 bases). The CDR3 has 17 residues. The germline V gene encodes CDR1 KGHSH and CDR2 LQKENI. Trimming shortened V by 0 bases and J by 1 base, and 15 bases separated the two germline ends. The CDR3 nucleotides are TGTGCCAGCTCACCACCGGGGCCGGCAGGCACCCAAGAGACCCAGTACTTC. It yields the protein CASSPPGPAGTQETQYF.

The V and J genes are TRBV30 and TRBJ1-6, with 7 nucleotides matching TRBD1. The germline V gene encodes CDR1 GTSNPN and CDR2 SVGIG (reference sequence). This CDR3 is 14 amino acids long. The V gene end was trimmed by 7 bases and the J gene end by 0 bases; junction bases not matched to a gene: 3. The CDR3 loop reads CALQGSSYNSPLHF. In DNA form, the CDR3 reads TGTGCCTTACAGGGGAGCTCCTATAATTCACCCCTCCACTTT. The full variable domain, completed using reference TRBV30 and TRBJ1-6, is SQTIHQWPATLVQPVGSPLSLECTVEGTSNPNLYWYRQAAGRGLQLLFYSVGIGQISSEVPQNLSASRPQDRQFILSSKKLLLSDSGFYLCALQGSSYNSPLHFGNGTRLTVT.

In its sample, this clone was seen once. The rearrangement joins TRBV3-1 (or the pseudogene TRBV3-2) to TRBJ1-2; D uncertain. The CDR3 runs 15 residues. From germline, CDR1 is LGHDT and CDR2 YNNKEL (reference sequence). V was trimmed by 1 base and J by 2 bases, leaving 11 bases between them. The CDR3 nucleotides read TGTGCCAGCAGCCAAGGAAACGGGGAGAACTATGGCTACACCTTC. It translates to CASSQGNGENYGYTF.

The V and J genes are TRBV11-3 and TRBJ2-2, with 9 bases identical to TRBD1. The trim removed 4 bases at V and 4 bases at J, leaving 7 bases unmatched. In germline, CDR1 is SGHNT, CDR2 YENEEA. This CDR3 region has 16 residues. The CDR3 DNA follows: TGTGCCAGCAGCTCAAGGGGACAGGGCGCCACCGGGGAGCTGTTTTTT. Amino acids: CASSSRGQGATGELFF.

The CDR3 nucleotides are TGTGCCAGCAGCCAGACAGGGTTGGGCTCGGGCTACACCTTC. It translates to CASSQTGLGSGYTF. The rearrangement uses TRBV3-1 (or the pseudogene TRBV3-2) and TRBJ1-2, with TRBD1 identical over 7 bases. Per germline, CDR1 LGHDT and CDR2 YNNKEL (reference sequence). Trimming took 3 bases from V and 8 from J; bases not matched to a gene: 9. This CDR3 has 14 amino acids.

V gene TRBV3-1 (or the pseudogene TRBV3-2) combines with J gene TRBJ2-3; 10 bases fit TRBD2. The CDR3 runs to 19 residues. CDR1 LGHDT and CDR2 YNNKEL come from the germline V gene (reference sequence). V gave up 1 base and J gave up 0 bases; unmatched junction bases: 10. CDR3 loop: CASSQGFSGGIGSTDTQYF. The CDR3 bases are TGTGCCAGCAGCCAAGGTTTTAGCGGGGGGATTGGGAGCACAGATACGCAGTATTTT.

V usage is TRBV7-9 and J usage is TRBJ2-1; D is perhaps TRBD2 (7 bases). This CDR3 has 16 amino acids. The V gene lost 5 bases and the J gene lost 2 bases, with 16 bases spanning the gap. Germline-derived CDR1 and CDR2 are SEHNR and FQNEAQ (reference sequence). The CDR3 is CASSPSGGWTYNEQFF. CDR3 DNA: TGTGCCAGCAGCCCCTCGGGGGGCTGGACCTACAATGAGCAGTTCTTC.

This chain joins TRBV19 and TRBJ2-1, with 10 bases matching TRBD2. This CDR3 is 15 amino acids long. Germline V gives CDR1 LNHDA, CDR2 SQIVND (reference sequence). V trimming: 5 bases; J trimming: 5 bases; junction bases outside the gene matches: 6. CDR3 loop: CASSPLAGPNNEQFF. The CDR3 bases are TGTGCCAGTAGTCCACTAGCGGGGCCGAACAATGAGCAGTTCTTC.

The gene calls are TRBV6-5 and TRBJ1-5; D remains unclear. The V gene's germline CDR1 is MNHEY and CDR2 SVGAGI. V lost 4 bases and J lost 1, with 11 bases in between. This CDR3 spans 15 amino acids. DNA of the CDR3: TGTGCCAGCAGTTTCCCCGGTGAGAGCAATCAGCCCCAGCATTTT. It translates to CASSFPGESNQPQHF.

CDR3 in amino acids: CASSNPTGGAEGNTIYF. In nucleotides, the CDR3 is TGCGCCAGCAGCAATCCCACAGGGGGCGCAGAGGGAAACACCATATATTTT. The chain carries TRBV5-1 and TRBJ1-3, with 9 bases matching TRBD1. Germline V gene sequence: CDR1 SGHRS, CDR2 YFSETQ. This CDR3 spans 17 amino acids. Trimming took 4 bases from V and 4 from J; bases not matched to a gene: 12.

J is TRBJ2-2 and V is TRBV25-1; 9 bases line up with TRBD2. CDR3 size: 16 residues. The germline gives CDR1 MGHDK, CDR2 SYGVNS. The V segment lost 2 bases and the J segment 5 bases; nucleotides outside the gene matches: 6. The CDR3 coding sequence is TGTGCCAGCAGTGAACCGGCTAGCGGGGAGACCGGGGAGCTGTTTTTT. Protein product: CASSEPASGETGELFF. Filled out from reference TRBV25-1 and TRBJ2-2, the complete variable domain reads EADIYQTPRYLVIGTGKKITLECSQTMGHDKMYWYQQDPGMELHLIHYSYGVNSTEKGDLSSESTVSRIRTEHFPLTLESARPSHTSQYLCASSEPASGETGELFFGEGSRLTVL.

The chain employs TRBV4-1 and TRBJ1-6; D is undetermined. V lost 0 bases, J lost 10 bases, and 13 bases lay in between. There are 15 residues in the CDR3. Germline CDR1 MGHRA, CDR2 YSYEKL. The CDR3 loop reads CASSQEENSYSPLHF. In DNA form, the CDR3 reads TGCGCCAGCAGCCAAGAAGAGAACAGCTACTCACCCCTCCACTTT.

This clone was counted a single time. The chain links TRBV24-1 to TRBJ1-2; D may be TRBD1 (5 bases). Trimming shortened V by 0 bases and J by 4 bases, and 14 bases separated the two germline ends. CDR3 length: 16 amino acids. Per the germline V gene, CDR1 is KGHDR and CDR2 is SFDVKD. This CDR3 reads CATSDLTPGSGYGYTF. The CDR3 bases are TGTGCCACCAGTGATTTGACCCCAGGGTCGGGCTATGGCTACACCTTC.

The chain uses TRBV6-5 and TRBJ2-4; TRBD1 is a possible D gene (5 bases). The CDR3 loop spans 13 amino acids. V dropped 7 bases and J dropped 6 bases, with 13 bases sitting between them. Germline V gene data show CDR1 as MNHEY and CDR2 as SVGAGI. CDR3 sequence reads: CASTRQGTNIQYF. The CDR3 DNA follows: TGTGCCAGCACCCGGCAGGGCACAAACATTCAGTACTTC.

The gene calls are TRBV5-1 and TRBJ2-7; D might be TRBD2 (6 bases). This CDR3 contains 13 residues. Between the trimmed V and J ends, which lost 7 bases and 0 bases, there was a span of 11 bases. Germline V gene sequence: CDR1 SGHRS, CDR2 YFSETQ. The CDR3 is CASRRGSSYEQYF. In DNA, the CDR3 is TGCGCCAGCCGACGGGGGAGCTCCTACGAGCAGTACTTC.

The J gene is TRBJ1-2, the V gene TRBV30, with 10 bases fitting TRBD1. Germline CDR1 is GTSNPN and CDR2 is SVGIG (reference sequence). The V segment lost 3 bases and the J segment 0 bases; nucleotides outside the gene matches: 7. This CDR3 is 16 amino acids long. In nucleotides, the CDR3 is TGTGCCTGGAGGCGGAGGGACAGGGGAGCTAACTATGGCTACACCTTC. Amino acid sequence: CAWRRRDRGANYGYTF.

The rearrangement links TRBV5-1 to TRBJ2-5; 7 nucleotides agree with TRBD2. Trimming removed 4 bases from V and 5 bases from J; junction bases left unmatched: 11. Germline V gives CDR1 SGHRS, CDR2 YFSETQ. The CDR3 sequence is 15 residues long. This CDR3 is CASSGRTSSSETQYF. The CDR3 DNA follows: TGCGCCAGCAGCGGAAGGACTAGTAGTTCGGAGACCCAGTACTTC.

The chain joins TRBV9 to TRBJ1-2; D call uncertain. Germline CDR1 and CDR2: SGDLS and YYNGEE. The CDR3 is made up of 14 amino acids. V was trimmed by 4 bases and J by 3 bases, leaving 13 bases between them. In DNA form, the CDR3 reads TGTGCCAGCAGCCCAGACCAGGCCCACTATGGCTACACCTTC. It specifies CASSPDQAHYGYTF.

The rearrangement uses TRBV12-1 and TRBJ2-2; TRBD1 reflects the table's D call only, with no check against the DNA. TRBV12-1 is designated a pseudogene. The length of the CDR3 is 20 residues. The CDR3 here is CASSPLPGQGDSTNTGELFF. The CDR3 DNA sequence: TGTGCCAGCAGCCCACTTCCGGGACAGGGCGACTCCACGAACACCGGGGAGCTGTTTTTT.